The 31 T cell receptor beta chains below come from one sample, sequenced in a study of blood T cells in healthy people across ages. Through a sample-barcoded 5' primer and a J-beta primer mix, a second PCR was run for roughly 7 to 12 cycles. MiXCR was run by TCRdb on the 5' RACE reads, yielding one entry per CDR3 protein. The table records roughly 800,000 distinct CDR3 sequences, roughly 50% of them present only once. Material: blood. These receptors were obtained from a man older than 75 in good health.

The sample holds a few counts of this clonotype. The V and J genes are TRBV10-3 and TRBJ2-1; a possible D gene is TRBD2 (5 bases). V lost 2 bases, J lost 10 bases, and 12 bases lay in between. CDR3 size: 13 residues. In germline, CDR1 is ENHRY, CDR2 SYGVKD. The CDR3 DNA reads as TGTGCCATCAGTGAGCCGATCCAGCGGGAGCAGTTCTTC. Its translation: CAISEPIQREQFF.

This chain links TRBV7-9 with TRBJ2-5, with D possibly called TRBD1 or TRBD2 (7 bases each). This CDR3 is 18 amino acids long. The germline V gene has CDR1 SEHNR and CDR2 FQNEAQ (reference sequence). V lost 4 bases and J lost 5, with 26 bases in between. The CDR3 coding sequence is TGTGCCAGCAGCTCCTGGAGGGGGCTAGCGGACGCCAGGGAGACCCAGTACTTC. Its translation is CASSSWRGLADARETQYF.

This chain links TRBV27 with TRBJ1-1; D might be TRBD1 (5 bases). Trimming left V 5 bases short and J 2 bases short, with 12 bases between. This CDR3 spans 14 amino acids. Germline-derived CDR1 and CDR2 are MNHEY and SMNVEV (reference sequence). Here the CDR3 DNA reads TGTGCCAGCAGTCGAGGGGCAGGAAACACTGAAGCTTTCTTT. It specifies CASSRGAGNTEAFF.

The V call is TRBV20-1, the J call TRBJ1-1; 7 bases are a match to TRBD1. The J segment lost 1 base and the V segment lost 5 bases, leaving 4 bases of the junction unmatched. There are 13 residues in the CDR3. Germline V gives CDR1 DFQATT, CDR2 SNEGSKA (reference sequence). DNA of the CDR3: TGCAGTGCTGGCAGGGGGTGGAACACTGAAGCTTTCTTT. This codes for CSAGRGWNTEAFF.

V usage is TRBV6-1 and J usage is TRBJ2-1; the D is unclear. The CDR3 sequence is 12 residues long. The V gene's germline CDR1 is MNHNS and CDR2 SASEGT. Trimming removed 6 bases at V and 10 bases at J, with 13 bases between. The CDR3: CASSPNEEEQFF. CDR3 DNA: TGTGCCAGCAGCCCTAACGAGGAGGAGCAGTTCTTC.

This sequence joins TRBV5-1 and TRBJ2-1; TRBD1 agrees at 9 bases. The ends lost 6 bases at V and 8 bases at J; junction bases unmatched: 15. CDR1 and CDR2 (germline): SGHRS, YFSETQ. CDR3 length equals 16 residues. As DNA, the CDR3 is TGCGCCAGCACACAGGGGGCGGGAGTCTTAATCGATGAGCAGTTCTTC. Amino acids: CASTQGAGVLIDEQFF.

The gene calls are TRBV20-1 and TRBJ1-1; 9 positions agree with TRBD1. The V segment lost 5 bases and the J segment 4 bases; nucleotides outside the gene matches: 8. The CDR3 is 14 amino acids. CDR1 DFQATT and CDR2 SNEGSKA come from the germline V gene (reference sequence). The DNA of the CDR3 is TGCAGTGCTGCTACGGGACAGGGAAGCACTGAAGCTTTCTTT. Translating it yields CSAATGQGSTEAFF.

This clonotype occurred once. In nucleotides, the CDR3 is TGTGCCACCAGTGATCCCACGGGGACCGGGGAGCTGTTTTTT. Amino acid sequence: CATSDPTGTGELFF. This chain uses TRBV24-1 with TRBJ2-2, with D perhaps TRBD2 (5 bases). Germline V CDR1 and CDR2: KGHDR, SFDVKD. Trimming took 3 bases from V and 5 from J, leaving 9 bases between them. The CDR3 is 14 residues long.

V usage is TRBV6-5 and J usage is TRBJ2-1, with a possible D match to TRBD2 (5 bases). Germline lookup yields CDR1 MNHEY and CDR2 SVGAGI. The CDR3 runs 14 residues. V shed 1 base and J shed 6 bases, with 10 bases lying between them. CDR3 sequence reads: CASSYLGLANEQFF. The CDR3, as DNA: TGTGCCAGCAGTTACTTAGGGCTAGCCAATGAGCAGTTCTTC.

This sequence joins TRBV20-1 and TRBJ2-1; TRBD2 might be the D (5 bases). The V end lost 0 bases, the J end lost 0 bases, and 12 bases lay between the germline ends. Germline values: CDR1 DFQATT, CDR2 SNEGSKA (reference sequence). CDR3 length: 16 residues. The CDR3 DNA follows: TGCAGTGCTAGAGATCCGGGCGGGTTCTCCTACAATGAGCAGTTCTTC. It codes for CSARDPGGFSYNEQFF.

The chain carries TRBV28 and TRBJ2-1; D may be TRBD1 or TRBD2 (5 bases each). Germline V gene lookup returns CDR1 MDHEN and CDR2 SYDVKM. V lost 11 bases and J lost 4, with 15 bases in between. The CDR3 runs 13 residues. CDR3 sequence reads: CACRGPTYNEQFF. CDR3 nucleotide sequence: TGTGCCTGTCGGGGACCGACATACAATGAGCAGTTCTTC.

This clonotype has just a few counts. The J gene is TRBJ2-5, the V gene TRBV12-3 or TRBV12-4, with D maybe TRBD2 (5 bases). CDR3 length: 13 amino acids. Trimming left V 3 bases short and J 4 bases short, with 9 bases between. CDR3 DNA: TGTGCCAGCAGTTTTGGACTCTCAGAGACCCAGTACTTC. Its protein product is CASSFGLSETQYF.

The chain combines TRBV5-5 with TRBJ2-7; 10 positions match TRBD2. CDR1 SGHKS and CDR2 YYEKEE come from the germline V gene (reference sequence). The V and J ends lost 2 bases and 5 bases, in that order; junction bases with no gene match: 4. This CDR3 spans 14 amino acids. The DNA of the CDR3 is TGTGCCAGCAGCTTTACTGGGACTAGCGACGAGCAGTACTTC. Encoded protein: CASSFTGTSDEQYF.

This chain connects TRBV3-1 to TRBJ2-1, with TRBD2 matching 13 bases. The CDR3 contains 16 residues. With V trimmed by 3 bases and J by 4 bases, 3 bases remained unmatched. Germline lookup yields CDR1 LGHDT and CDR2 YNNKEL (reference sequence). Here the CDR3 reads CASSHGLAGEYNEQFF. The DNA for the CDR3 is TGTGCCAGCAGCCATGGACTAGCGGGAGAGTACAATGAGCAGTTCTTC.

V usage is TRBV20-1 and J usage is TRBJ2-3, with D possibly being TRBD2 (5 bases). The V end was cut by 6 bases, the J end by 5 bases, with 12 bases between. The germline CDR1 and CDR2 sequences are DFQATT and SNEGSKA (reference sequence). This CDR3 has 12 amino acids. In nucleotides, the CDR3 is TGCAGTGCCTCGAACGGGGTAGATACGCAGTATTTT. As protein: CSASNGVDTQYF.

This chain uses TRBV6-2 or TRBV6-3 with TRBJ2-1; D is perhaps TRBD2 (6 bases). The CDR3 is made up of 15 amino acids. The V gene's germline CDR1 is MNHEY and CDR2 SVGEGT. Trimming shortened V by 5 bases and J by 4 bases, and 15 bases separated the two germline ends. In nucleotides, the CDR3 is TGTGCCAGCAGTGCCGTAGCGGCACCTTACAATGAGCAGTTCTTC. Translation gives CASSAVAAPYNEQFF.

The chain is built from TRBV20-1 and TRBJ2-3, with 7 bases that match TRBD1. From germline, CDR1 is DFQATT and CDR2 SNEGSKA (reference sequence). V was clipped by 6 bases and J by 4 bases; unmatched bases: 16. This CDR3 has 16 amino acids. The CDR3 is CSAPDFRQGLSDTQYF. The CDR3 DNA reads as TGCAGTGCACCCGATTTTCGACAGGGCTTGTCAGATACGCAGTATTTT.

This clonotype was found once. The junction departs from the called germline gene at one end, perhaps through a read error. The chain carries TRBV18 and TRBJ2-1, with 9 positions matching TRBD2. The CDR3 runs to 15 residues. Per the germline V gene, CDR1 is KGHSH and CDR2 is LQKENI. CDR3 coding DNA: TGTGCCAGCTCACCGACTAGCGGCACCTACAATGAGCGGTTCTTC. It translates to CASSPTSGTYNERFF.

The sample holds a few counts of this clonotype. The rearrangement links TRBV12-3 or TRBV12-4 to TRBJ2-1, with 9 bases matching TRBD1. The CDR3 consists of 15 residues. V trimming: 4 bases; J trimming: 3 bases; junction bases outside the gene matches: 4. Here the CDR3 reads CASSSGQGYYNEQFF. The CDR3 region has the DNA TGTGCCAGCAGTTCCGGACAGGGGTACTACAATGAGCAGTTCTTC.

This chain joins TRBV5-5 and TRBJ2-3; D ambiguous. CDR3 length equals 15 residues. V lost 1 base, J lost 4 bases, and 13 bases lay in between. Germline-derived CDR1 and CDR2 are SGHKS and YYEKEE (reference sequence). The CDR3 region has the DNA TGTGCCAGCAGCTTGAGGCAGACTCTTCCAGATACGCAGTATTTT. Amino acid sequence: CASSLRQTLPDTQYF.

This clonotype was found a few times. The rearrangement joins TRBV27 to TRBJ2-3; 8 bases map to TRBD1. CDR3 size: 15 residues. Germline CDR1 is MNHEY and CDR2 is SMNVEV (reference sequence). After removal of 3 bases from V and 2 bases from J, the junction contained 4 bases not matched to a gene. The CDR3 sequence: CASSFYRGFTDTQYF. The CDR3 region has the DNA TGTGCCAGCAGTTTTTACAGGGGGTTCACAGATACGCAGTATTTT.

At least ten counts were recorded for this clonotype. The genes are TRBV5-6 and TRBJ2-5; perhaps D is TRBD1 or TRBD2 (7 bases each). The CDR3 consists of 14 residues. Trimming took off 1 base at V and 4 bases at J, with 11 bases between the two ends. Germline V CDR1 and CDR2: SGHDT, YYEEEE. CDR3 sequence reads: CASSLTGEGETQYF. The CDR3 region has the DNA TGTGCCAGCAGCTTGACAGGGGAGGGAGAGACCCAGTACTTC.

There are many counts of this clonotype. The chain employs TRBV20-1 and TRBJ2-3, with unresolved D. The CDR3 is 14 residues long. Per germline, CDR1 DFQATT and CDR2 SNEGSKA (reference sequence). The germline V and J ends were trimmed by 0 bases and 2 bases, with 9 bases remaining between them. CDR3 in DNA: TGCAGTGCTAGAGATCTCGGCCACACAGATACGCAGTATTTT. Translation gives CSARDLGHTDTQYF.

This clonotype was found a few times. CDR3 region: CASSNLANYEQYF. The CDR3 DNA follows: TGTGCCAGCAGCAACCTAGCCAACTACGAGCAGTACTTC. J is TRBJ2-7 and V is TRBV5-4; D may be TRBD2 (5 bases). The CDR3 length is 13 residues. CDR1 is SGHNT, CDR2 YYREEE, per germline (reference sequence). With 4 bases removed from V and 3 bases from J, the gap between germline ends came to 11 bases.

This clonotype was found once. The chain employs TRBV9 and TRBJ2-7, with 10 bases that match TRBD2. The germline V gene has CDR1 SGDLS and CDR2 YYNGEE. CDR3 size: 15 residues. V was clipped by 2 bases and J by 3 bases; unmatched bases: 5. The CDR3 sequence is CASSVSSSGGYEQYF. CDR3 coding DNA: TGTGCCAGCAGCGTTTCCTCTAGCGGGGGCTACGAGCAGTACTTC.

This chain connects TRBV7-2 to TRBJ2-1, with D possibly being TRBD2 (5 bases). Looked up from germline, CDR1 is SGHTA and CDR2 is FQGNSA. The CDR3 has 14 amino acids. CDR3 protein: CAVRSGISYNEQFF. The CDR3 DNA is TGTGCAGTTAGGTCGGGGATCTCCTACAATGAGCAGTTCTTC.

This clonotype was observed a few times. The gene calls are TRBV4-2 and TRBJ2-7; no reliable D call. Germline lookup yields CDR1 LGHNA and CDR2 YNFKEQ. The CDR3 sequence is 17 residues long. Trimming left V 0 bases short and J 3 bases short, with 18 bases between. In nucleotides, the CDR3 is TGTGCCAGCAGCCAAGAAGTGGGGTTTCAAACCGACTACGAGCAGTACTTC. This translates into CASSQEVGFQTDYEQYF.

This chain links TRBV7-8 with TRBJ2-1; TRBD1 might be the D (5 bases). The germline V gene has CDR1 SGHVS and CDR2 FQNEAQ. The CDR3 has 15 residues. Trimming cost V 0 bases and J 9 bases, with 15 bases left between them. The CDR3 sequence: CASSLASRAVGEQFF. The CDR3 nucleotides read TGTGCCAGCAGCTTAGCTAGCAGGGCCGTGGGTGAGCAGTTCTTC.

The chain couples TRBV20-1 to TRBJ2-1; TRBD2 agrees at 9 bases. The CDR3 contains 15 residues. With 5 bases clipped from V and 7 bases from J, the junction kept 12 bases outside the gene matches. The germline V gene has CDR1 DFQATT and CDR2 SNEGSKA (reference sequence). CDR3 in DNA: TGCAGTGCTGTTCGTAGCGGGAGATTTAGAAATGAGCAGTTCTTC. This sequence encodes CSAVRSGRFRNEQFF.

The chain uses TRBV20-1 and TRBJ2-1; TRBD2 matches at 14 bases. The V gene end was trimmed by 6 bases and the J gene end by 9 bases; junction bases not matched to a gene: 7. Germline V lookup: CDR1 DFQATT, CDR2 SNEGSKA (reference sequence). This CDR3 comprises 14 residues. CDR3: CSAAGLAGGGEQFF. CDR3 DNA sequence: TGCAGTGCCGCTGGACTAGCGGGGGGAGGTGAGCAGTTCTTC.

This clonotype was seen a handful of times. The rearrangement links TRBV20-1 to TRBJ2-1; tentatively, D is TRBD1 or TRBD2 (6 bases each). Germline V CDR1 and CDR2: DFQATT, SNEGSKA (reference sequence). Deletions cut 0 bases from V and 11 bases from J, with 14 bases between. This CDR3 region has 13 residues. The CDR3 coding sequence is TGCAGTGCTAGAGACCCGGGGGCAACCAAGCAGTTCTTC. Protein sequence: CSARDPGATKQFF.